This T cell receptor beta chain was documented in a study of T cells after yellow fever vaccination. Whole-study context: Low-cell-number fractions underwent preparation using SMART-Seq v4 Ultra Low Input.

TCRdb ran MiXCR on the 5' RACE reads and lists one entry per CDR3 protein. This table holds around 500,000 distinct CDR3 sequences, 20% to 25% found once. In regard to this clonotype: Antigen specificity is unknown. The CDR3 end shows no conserved phenylalanine or tryptophan, and so a read error is likely.

The length of the CDR3 is 11 residues. Per germline, CDR1 SQVTM and CDR2 ANQGSEA. V gave up 6 bases and J gave up 5 bases, with 11 bases separating them. General study findings and limits: Any FACS-sorted repertoire could hold abundant clonotypes that contaminate it from the bulk population. Reappearance after the booster was observed for most primary-vaccination clones (around 96% CD4, just over 85% CD8). Faster peaking, at day 5 versus 15, marked a secondary response that was weaker.

The sample here was PBMCs, taken roughly 20 days after the first yellow fever vaccination. This TCR was sampled from a man aged 18 to 30 who received the YFV17D yellow fever vaccine. The chain uses TRBV29-1 and TRBJ2-7, with a possible D match to TRBD1 (7 bases). This CDR3 reads CSVPGGNEQYL. Here the CDR3 DNA reads TGCAGCGTACCAGGGGGGAACGAGCAGTACTTA.